The next 3 T cell receptor beta chains were all read from a single sample in a study of T cell responses to AZD1222 COVID-19 vaccine. Here immunoSEQ multiplex PCR was the method, and the copy in TCRdb shows in-frame clones only, minus some. The sample includes about 140,000 clones, 80% to 90% of them seen just once. Source: peripheral blood, taken on day 0 of AZD1222 vaccination. The receptors originated from an adult in good health.

The CDR3 is CASSQDGIGRSPTEAFF. For the CDR3, the DNA is TGCGCCAGCAGCCAAGATGGAATTGGCCGTTCCCCCACTGAAGCTTTCTTT. V usage is TRBV4-1 and J usage is TRBJ1-1; no firm D call. V lost 0 bases and J lost 4, with 18 bases in between. The CDR3 spans 17 residues. Germline CDR1 reads MGHRA; CDR2 reads YSYEKL.

The chain combines TRBV5-1 with TRBJ1-1; unclear D gene. The germline gives CDR1 SGHRS, CDR2 YFSETQ. V was cut by 0 bases and J by 0 bases, with 6 bases left in between. This CDR3 has 14 amino acids. CDR3 coding DNA: TGCGCCAGCAGCTTGGAGGCAATGAACACTGAAGCTTTCTTT. Translating gives CASSLEAMNTEAFF.

The chain combines TRBV5-8 with TRBJ2-1; 8 bases match TRBD1. Germline CDR1 reads SGHTS; CDR2 reads YDEGEE. The CDR3 is made up of 11 amino acids. Trimming removed 1 base from V and 14 bases from J; junction bases left unmatched: 2. The CDR3 DNA is TGTGCCAGCAGCTTGTGGACAGGGAAGTTCTTC. This encodes CASSLWTGKFF.